This T cell receptor beta chain appears in the sequencing data of a study of T-cell memory formation after mild COVID-19. From 5'RACE with constant-segment primers came TCR alpha and TCR beta cDNA libraries that carried sample barcodes and UMIs. TCRdb independently ran MiXCR on the 5' RACE reads; one entry per CDR3 protein. The repertoire holds 170,000 or so distinct CDR3 sequences, around a fifth seen once, with approximately 22% in the top ten. This clonotype was picked up a small number of times. Its specificity is not known. V was trimmed by 8 bases and J by 4 bases, leaving 17 bases between them. Germline lookup yields CDR1 MNHNY and CDR2 SVGAGI (reference sequence). This CDR3 has 14 residues. Study outcomes and limitations: Researchers could not confirm that second-wave clones peaking on day 37 targeted SARS-CoV-2. Balance between CD4 and CD8 was seen in clones contracting day 15 to 85, and a CD4+ lean was seen in later expanders.

Material: PBMCs or a T cell subset sorted from them (not recorded which). This sequence joins TRBV6-6 and TRBJ1-1; D is possibly TRBD1 (5 bases). This clonotype originated in an adult woman who had mild COVID-19 (a few samples of this study predate the infection). Cell type and time point are not known. The CDR3 reads CASLTPGPSTEAFF. For the CDR3, the DNA is TGTGCCAGCTTGACCCCGGGGCCGTCCACTGAAGCTTTCTTT.